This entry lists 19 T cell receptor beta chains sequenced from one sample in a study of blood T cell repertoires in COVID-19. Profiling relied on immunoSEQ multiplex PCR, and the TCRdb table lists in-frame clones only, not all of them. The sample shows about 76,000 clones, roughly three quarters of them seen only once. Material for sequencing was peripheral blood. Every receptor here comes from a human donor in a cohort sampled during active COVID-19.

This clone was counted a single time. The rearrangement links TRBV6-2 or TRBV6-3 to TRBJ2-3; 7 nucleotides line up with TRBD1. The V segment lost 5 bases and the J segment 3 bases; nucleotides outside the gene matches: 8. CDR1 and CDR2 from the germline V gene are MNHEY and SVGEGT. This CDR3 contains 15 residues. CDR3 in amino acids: CASSPRSRGTDTQYF. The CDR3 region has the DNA TGTGCCAGCAGTCCACGGAGCAGGGGGACAGATACGCAGTATTTT.

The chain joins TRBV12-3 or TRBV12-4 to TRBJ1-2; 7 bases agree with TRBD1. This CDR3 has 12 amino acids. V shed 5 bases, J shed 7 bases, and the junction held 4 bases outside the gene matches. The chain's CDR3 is CASSGDSGGYTF. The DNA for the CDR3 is TGTGCCAGCAGTGGGGACAGTGGTGGCTACACCTTC.

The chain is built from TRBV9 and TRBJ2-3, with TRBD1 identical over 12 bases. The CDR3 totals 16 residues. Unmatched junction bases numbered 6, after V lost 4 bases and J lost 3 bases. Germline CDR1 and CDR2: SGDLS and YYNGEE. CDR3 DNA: TGTGCCAGCAGCCTTGGGACAGGGGGCTCGACAGATACGCAGTATTTT. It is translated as CASSLGTGGSTDTQYF.

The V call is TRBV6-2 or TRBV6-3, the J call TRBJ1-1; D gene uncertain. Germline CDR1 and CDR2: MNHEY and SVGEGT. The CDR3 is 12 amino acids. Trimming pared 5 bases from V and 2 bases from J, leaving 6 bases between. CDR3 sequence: CASSISNTEAFF. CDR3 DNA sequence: TGTGCCAGCAGTATTTCTAACACTGAAGCTTTCTTT.

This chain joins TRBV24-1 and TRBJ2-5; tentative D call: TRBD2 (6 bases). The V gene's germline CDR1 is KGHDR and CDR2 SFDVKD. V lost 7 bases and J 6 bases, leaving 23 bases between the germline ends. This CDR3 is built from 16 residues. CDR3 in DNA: TGTGCCACCAGGGGGGGTCCCGAGACAGAAGGGAAGACCCAGTACTTC. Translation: CATRGGPETEGKTQYF.

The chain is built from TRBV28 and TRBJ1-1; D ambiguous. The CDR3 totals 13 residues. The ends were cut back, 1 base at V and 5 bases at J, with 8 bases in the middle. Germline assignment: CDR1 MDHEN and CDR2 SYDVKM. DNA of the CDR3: TGTGCCAGCAGTTTATCTGGAGGGACTGAAGCTTTCTTT. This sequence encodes CASSLSGGTEAFF.

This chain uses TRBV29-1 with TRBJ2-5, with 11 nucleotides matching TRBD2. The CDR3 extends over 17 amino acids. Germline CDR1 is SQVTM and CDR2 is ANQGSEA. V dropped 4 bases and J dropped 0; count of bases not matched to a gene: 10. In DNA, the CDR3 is TGCAGCGTTGGGGGGGAACCGGGACTAGCGGACCAAGAGACCCAGTACTTC. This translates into CSVGGEPGLADQETQYF.

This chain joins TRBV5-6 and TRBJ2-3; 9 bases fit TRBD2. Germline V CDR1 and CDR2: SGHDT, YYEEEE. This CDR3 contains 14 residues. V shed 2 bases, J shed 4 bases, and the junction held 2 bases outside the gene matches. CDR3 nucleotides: TGTGCCAGCAGCTTTCTAGCGGGGTCAGATACGCAGTATTTT. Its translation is CASSFLAGSDTQYF.

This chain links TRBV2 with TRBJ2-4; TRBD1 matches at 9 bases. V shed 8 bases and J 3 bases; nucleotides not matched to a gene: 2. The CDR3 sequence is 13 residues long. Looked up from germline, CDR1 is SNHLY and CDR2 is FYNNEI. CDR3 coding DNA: TGTGCCAGCCGGGACAGGGACAAAAACATTCAGTACTTC. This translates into CASRDRDKNIQYF. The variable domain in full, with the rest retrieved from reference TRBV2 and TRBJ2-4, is EPEVTQTPSHQVTQMGQEVILRCVPISNHLYFYWYRQILGQKVEFLVSFYNNEISEKSEIFDDQFSVERPDGSNFTLKIRSTKLEDSAMYFCASRDRDKNIQYFGAGTRLSVL.

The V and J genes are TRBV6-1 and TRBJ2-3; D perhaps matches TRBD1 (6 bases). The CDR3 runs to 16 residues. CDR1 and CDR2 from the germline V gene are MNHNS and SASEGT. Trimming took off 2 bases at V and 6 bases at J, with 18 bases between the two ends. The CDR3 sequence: CASSERSGQTMDTQYF. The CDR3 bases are TGTGCCAGCAGTGAACGTTCGGGACAAACGATGGATACGCAGTATTTT.

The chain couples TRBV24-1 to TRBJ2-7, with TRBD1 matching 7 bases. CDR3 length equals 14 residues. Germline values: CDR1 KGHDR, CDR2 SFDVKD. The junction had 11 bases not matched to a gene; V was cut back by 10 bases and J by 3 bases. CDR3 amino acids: CATQTGALRYEQYV. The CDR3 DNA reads TGTGCCACGCAAACAGGGGCCCTCCGCTACGAGCAGTACGTC.

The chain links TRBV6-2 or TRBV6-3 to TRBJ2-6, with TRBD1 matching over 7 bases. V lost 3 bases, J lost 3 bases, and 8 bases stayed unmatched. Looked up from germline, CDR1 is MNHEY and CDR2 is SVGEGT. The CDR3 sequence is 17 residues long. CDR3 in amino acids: CASSYPSYRGGANVLTF. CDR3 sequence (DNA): TGTGCCAGCAGTTATCCATCCTACAGGGGTGGGGCCAACGTCCTGACTTTC.

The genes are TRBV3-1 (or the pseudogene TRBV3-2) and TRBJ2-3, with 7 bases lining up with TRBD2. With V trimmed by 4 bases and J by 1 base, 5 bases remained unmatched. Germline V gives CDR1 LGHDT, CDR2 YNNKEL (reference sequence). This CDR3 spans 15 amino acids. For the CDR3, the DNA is TGTGCCAGCAGCCCCCGGGAGGCGGGCACAGATACGCAGTATTTT. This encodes CASSPREAGTDTQYF.

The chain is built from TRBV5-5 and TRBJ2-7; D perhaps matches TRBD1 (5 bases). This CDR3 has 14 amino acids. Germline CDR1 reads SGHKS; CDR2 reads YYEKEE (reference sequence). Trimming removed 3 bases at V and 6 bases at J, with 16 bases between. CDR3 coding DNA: TGTGCCAGCAGCTCGAATCCAGGGCTGAGCGAGCAGTACGTC. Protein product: CASSSNPGLSEQYV.

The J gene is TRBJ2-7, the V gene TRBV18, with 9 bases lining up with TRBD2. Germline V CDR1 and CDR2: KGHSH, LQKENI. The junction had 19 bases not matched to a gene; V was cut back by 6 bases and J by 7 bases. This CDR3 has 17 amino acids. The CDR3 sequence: CASSPAGVLAGSREQYV. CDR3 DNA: TGTGCCAGCTCGCCCGCAGGGGTCCTAGCGGGGTCGAGGGAGCAGTACGTC.

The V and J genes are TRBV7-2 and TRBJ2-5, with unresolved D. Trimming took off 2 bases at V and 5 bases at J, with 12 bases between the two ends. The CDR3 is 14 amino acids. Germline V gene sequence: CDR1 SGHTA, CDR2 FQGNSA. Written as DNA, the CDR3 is TGTGCCAGCAGCTTAACTGGAGTCGTGGAGACCCAGTACTTC. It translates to CASSLTGVVETQYF. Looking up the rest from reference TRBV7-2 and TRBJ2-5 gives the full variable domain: GAGVSQSPSNKVTEKGKDVELRCDPISGHTALYWYRQSLGQGLEFLIYFQGNSAPDKSGLPSDRFSAERTGGSVSTLTIQRTQQEDSAVYLCASSLTGVVETQYFGPGTRLLVL.

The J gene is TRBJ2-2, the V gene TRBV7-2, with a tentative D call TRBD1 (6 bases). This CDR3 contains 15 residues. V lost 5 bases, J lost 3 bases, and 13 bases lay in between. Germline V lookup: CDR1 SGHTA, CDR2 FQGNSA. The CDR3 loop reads CASSPGQRYTGELFF. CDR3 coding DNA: TGTGCCAGCAGCCCAGGACAGCGATACACCGGGGAGCTGTTTTTT.

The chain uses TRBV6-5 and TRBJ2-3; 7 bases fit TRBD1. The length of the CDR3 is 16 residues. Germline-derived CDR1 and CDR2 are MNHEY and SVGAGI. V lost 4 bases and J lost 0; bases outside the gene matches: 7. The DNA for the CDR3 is TGTGCCAGCAGTTGGAAACCGGGACAGAGCACAGATACGCAGTATTTT. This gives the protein CASSWKPGQSTDTQYF.

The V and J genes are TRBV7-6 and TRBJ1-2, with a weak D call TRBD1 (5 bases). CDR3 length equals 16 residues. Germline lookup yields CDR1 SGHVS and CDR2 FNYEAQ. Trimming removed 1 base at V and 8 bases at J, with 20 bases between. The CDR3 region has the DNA TGTGCCAGCAGCTTAGGAGGGACTCATGCTATGGAGGGCTACACCTTC. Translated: CASSLGGTHAMEGYTF.